This T cell receptor beta chain was documented in a study of blood T cell repertoires in COVID-19. Study information: The United States, Italy and Spain supplied acute and convalescent COVID-19 samples.

Method: immunoSEQ multiplex PCR; TCRdb's copy keeps in-frame clones and lacks some. Seen here are 330,000 or so clones, more than 70% observed once, and the top ten hold approximately 1%. Trimming cost V 1 base and J 4 bases; bases outside gene matches: 19. This CDR3 is built from 20 residues. Germline-derived CDR1 and CDR2 are SNHLY and FYNNEI. This clone is a singleton in its sample. This clonotype was sampled from a woman aged 25 to 39 who had been exposed to COVID-19. The material sequenced was PBMCs or T cells enriched from blood (not recorded which). The chain joins TRBV2 to TRBJ1-1, with TRBD1 identical over 9 bases. CDR3 protein: CASSEEAGISQGALSTEAFF. CDR3 bases: TGTGCCAGCAGTGAAGAGGCGGGAATTTCACAGGGGGCGCTTAGCACTGAAGCTTTCTTT.